A single sample is the source of the 22 T cell receptor beta chains below, sequenced in a study of T cells expressing NK-cell markers. TCRdb reprocessed the 5' RACE reads and stores each CDR3 protein as one record, lacking DNA. The table for this sample gives 500,000 to 700,000 distinct CDR3 sequences. Source material: blood T cells: a sorted CD56 or NKG2C T cell subset, CD4+ or CD8+ T cells, or bulk PBMC T cells (not recorded which). All receptors derive from a man younger than 35 in good health.

CDR3 amino acids: CASSLFANMNTEAFF. The chain is built from TRBV5-6 and TRBJ1-1. The germline CDR1 and CDR2 sequences are SGHDT and YYEEEE. There are 15 residues in the CDR3.

The CDR3 sequence: CASSLRAGVLNEQFF. The chain couples TRBV11-3 to TRBJ2-1; TCRdb returns TRBD1, unconfirmable since there is no DNA. The CDR3 consists of 15 residues. In germline, CDR1 is SGHNT, CDR2 YENEEA.

V usage is TRBV5-1 and J usage is TRBJ1-1; as DNA is missing, the TRBD1 call by TCRdb cannot be tested. Per germline, CDR1 SGHRS and CDR2 YFSETQ. CDR3 size: 13 residues. The CDR3 sequence is CASSPEDSLEAFF. The full variable domain, rest sourced from reference TRBV5-1 and TRBJ1-1, is KAGVTQTPRYLIKTRGQQVTLSCSPISGHRSVSWYQQTPGQGLQFLFEYFSETQRNKGNFPGRFSGRQFSNSRSEMNVSTLELGDSALYLCASSPEDSLEAFFGQGTRLTVV.

The chain has TRBV6-5 and TRBJ2-1; there is no DNA to check the TCRdb D call of TRBD2. Per germline, CDR1 MNHEY and CDR2 SVGAGI. CDR3 length: 14 amino acids. This CDR3 is CASSYGTSGSVQFF.

The chain has TRBV5-8 and TRBJ2-1. From germline, CDR1 is SGHTS and CDR2 YDEGEE. The CDR3 contains 13 residues. CDR3: CASSFWDVLEQFF.

Here the CDR3 reads CSVGDYPHEQFF. The chain is built from TRBV29-1 and TRBJ2-1; TCRdb gives TRBD2 as the D gene, but with no DNA this cannot be confirmed. Germline CDR1 reads SQVTM; CDR2 reads ANQGSEA. This CDR3 region has 12 residues.

The chain uses TRBV11-1 and TRBJ2-3; TCRdb outputs TRBD2, but without DNA this stays unchecked. Germline V CDR1 and CDR2: SGHAT, FQDESV (reference sequence). This CDR3 is built from 19 residues. The CDR3 spells CASSFLVTSGRALTDTQYF.

This chain links TRBV6-5 with TRBJ2-1; TCRdb selects TRBD1, and the lack of DNA leaves this call unchecked. CDR3 size: 12 residues. The germline V gene encodes CDR1 MNHEY and CDR2 SVGAGI. The CDR3 sequence: CASSSSRDEQFF.

The rearrangement uses TRBV20-1 and TRBJ2-1; TCRdb designates TRBD2, a call that cannot be tested without DNA. The CDR3 consists of 13 residues. Germline CDR1 is DFQATT and CDR2 is SNEGSKA (reference sequence). CDR3 in amino acids: CSAILAGVLGQFF.

The chain carries TRBV20-1 and TRBJ2-5; TCRdb proposes TRBD2, but this gene call is untestable without DNA. Germline V gene sequence: CDR1 DFQATT, CDR2 SNEGSKA (reference sequence). The CDR3 covers 15 residues. The CDR3 sequence is CSARGVSGSTETQYF.

The chain has TRBV11-2 and TRBJ2-1; as DNA is missing, the TRBD1 call by TCRdb cannot be tested. In germline, CDR1 is SGHAT, CDR2 FQNNGV. This CDR3 has 15 residues. CDR3 protein: CASSPHPGAGDEQFF.

The CDR3 loop is CASRTTDRDNEQFF. The J gene is TRBJ2-1, the V gene TRBV4-2; TCRdb indicates TRBD1, and absent DNA this call remains unverified. Germline lookup yields CDR1 LGHNA and CDR2 YNFKEQ. The length of the CDR3 is 14 residues.

The chain joins TRBV2 to TRBJ1-1. The CDR3 runs to 13 residues. Germline V CDR1 and CDR2: SNHLY, FYNNEI. CDR3 region: CASSGFENTEAFF.

This chain links TRBV20-1 with TRBJ1-2; TCRdb outputs TRBD1, but without DNA this stays unchecked. CDR1 DFQATT and CDR2 SNEGSKA come from the germline V gene (reference sequence). This CDR3 has 18 amino acids. CDR3 amino acids: CSASQLTGTGGSSYGYTF.

The CDR3: CASTPREWDTDTQYF. V usage is TRBV6-5 and J usage is TRBJ2-3; the TRBD2 assignment by TCRdb is unverifiable without DNA. There are 15 residues in the CDR3. Looked up from germline, CDR1 is MNHEY and CDR2 is SVGAGI.

The J gene is TRBJ2-1, the V gene TRBV4-2; absent DNA, TCRdb's TRBD1 call cannot be checked. Germline assignment: CDR1 LGHNA and CDR2 YNFKEQ. The CDR3 covers 12 residues. CDR3 residues: CASSPRGDEQFF.

The rearrangement uses TRBV5-1 and TRBJ2-5; TCRdb picks TRBD1, but there is no DNA to check that call. The CDR3 runs 15 residues. Germline V CDR1 and CDR2: SGHRS, YFSETQ. CDR3 sequence: CASSPWTDLGETQYF.

This chain links TRBV29-1 with TRBJ2-2; TCRdb's D gene call, TRBD1, goes unchecked for lack of DNA. Germline lookup yields CDR1 SQVTM and CDR2 ANQGSEA. CDR3 length: 15 amino acids. The CDR3 reads CSVGGTGVNTGELFF.

The chain carries TRBV7-8 and TRBJ2-7; TCRdb's D call, TRBD2, is unchecked because there is no DNA. The germline V gene has CDR1 SGHVS and CDR2 FQNEAQ. CDR3 length equals 17 residues. The CDR3 here is CASSARRLAGGSYEQYF.

The rearrangement joins TRBV29-1 to TRBJ1-5; TCRdb gives TRBD1 as the D gene, but with no DNA this cannot be confirmed. CDR3 length: 14 amino acids. Germline V gene data show CDR1 as SQVTM and CDR2 as ANQGSEA. CDR3 sequence reads: CSVETGQVGGPQHF.

This chain links TRBV7-2 with TRBJ2-7. Germline V gene data show CDR1 as SGHTA and CDR2 as FQGNSA. The CDR3 has 14 amino acids. CDR3 sequence: CASSLVPDSYEQYF.

The rearrangement uses TRBV27 and TRBJ2-5. Germline V gene data show CDR1 as MNHEY and CDR2 as SMNVEV (reference sequence). The CDR3 contains 15 residues. Here the CDR3 reads CASSDKTWYQETQYF.